The rows below give T cell receptor beta chains drawn from one sample of a study of early T cells in non-severe SARS-CoV-2 infection. TCRdb re-analysed the 5' RACE reads in MiXCR, keeping a single row per CDR3 protein. The table records around 99,000 distinct CDR3 sequences, roughly 17% of them present only once. This sample comprised whole blood, obtained at baseline. Source of these receptors: an adult who was a healthcare worker with PCR-confirmed SARS-CoV-2 infection or an uninfected control (not recorded which). The CDR3 runs from the conserved cysteine through the conserved F or W. D genes are given only for firm matches. Rows give clone size only sometimes, using once, few, many, or a class for an expanded clone.

DNA | CDR3 | J | size | D | V
TGCAGTGCTAGATACGACGGGAACACTGAAGCTTTCTTT | CSARYDGNTEAFF | TRBJ1-1 | - | - | TRBV20-1
TGCAGCGTCTCCGGTTGGGCAGATACGCAGTATTTT | CSVSGWADTQYF | TRBJ2-3 | many | - | TRBV20-1
TGCAGTGCTAGAGATCAGGCTAGCAAGGCGTCCTACGAGCAGTACTTC | CSARDQASKASYEQYF | TRBJ2-7 | few | - | TRBV20-1
TGTGCCAGCAGTTACCGTCGGATGAACACTGAAGCTTTCTTT | CASSYRRMNTEAFF | TRBJ1-1 | - | - | TRBV6-5
TGCAGCGGACAGGGAAAAGAGACCCAGTACTTC | CSGQGKETQYF | TRBJ2-5 | few | TRBD1 | TRBV29-1
TGTGCCAGCAGCTATCCGCTAGGCTCCTACAATGAGCAGTTCTTC | CASSYPLGSYNEQFF | TRBJ2-1 | few | - | TRBV7-2
TGTGCCAGCAGCGGGACTAGGGCCCCCATCAATGAGCAGTTCTTC | CASSGTRAPINEQFF | TRBJ2-1 | few | TRBD2 | TRBV6-2/TRBV6-3
TGTGCCAGCAGCTTAGGGAGTGAAGCTTTCTTT | CASSLGSEAFF | TRBJ1-1 | - | - | TRBV11-2
TGTGCCAGCAGTTCCCCCGGGACAGGGGGCGTCCATGAGCAGTTCTTC | CASSSPGTGGVHEQFF | TRBJ2-1 | - | TRBD1 | TRBV12-3/TRBV12-4
TGTGCCAGCAGTGCCTCCCTGGGTTCTAACTATGGCTACACCTTC | CASSASLGSNYGYTF | TRBJ1-2 | few | - | TRBV25-1
TGCGCCAGCAGCCAAGAGACTAGCGGGAACGAGCAGTACTTC | CASSQETSGNEQYF | TRBJ2-7 | many | TRBD2 | TRBV4-3
TGTGCCACCGGGGGCCGTAATGAAAAACTGTTTTTT | CATGGRNEKLFF | TRBJ1-4 | few | - | TRBV28
TGTGCCAGCAGCCAAGATGCGAGGAATGGCTACACCTTC | CASSQDARNGYTF | TRBJ1-2 | few | - | TRBV3-1
TGTGCCAGCAGCTTAGGCGGTTCGGAGGGGGATACGCAGTATTTT | CASSLGGSEGDTQYF | TRBJ2-3 | - | - | TRBV7-9
TGTGCCAGCAGCCCCCCTCGACAGGCCTACAATGAGCAGTTCTTC | CASSPPRQAYNEQFF | TRBJ2-1 | many | - | TRBV11-2